This entry is about one TCR beta chain. What it recognizes is unknown. The CDR3 sequence is 15 residues long. Germline CDR1 MNHEY, CDR2 SMNVEV (reference sequence). V was clipped by 6 bases and J by 3 bases, with 18 bases between them. The data were taken from a study of cytomegalovirus exposure and HLA in healthy donors. Donors sampled were nominally healthy, though unrecorded immune exposures were likely. Notes on the study in general: The study labeled fewer than 200 TCR beta chains cytomegalovirus-associated. In a later analysis, TCR beta V- and J-gene trimming showed a link to a missense DCLRE1C variant. Links to common viral pathogens appeared, in a later analysis, for several of the most significant clusters.

Primers for the PCR totalled 60 Vbeta and 13 Jbeta. Assay: immunoSEQ multiplex PCR; the TCRdb copy retains only in-frame clones and omits some. The sample features 200,000 or so clones, with roughly 0.7% in its top ten. The sequence derives from a boy aged 5-17 years in good health and CMV-seronegative. Sequenced sample: PBMCs. The chain combines TRBV27 with TRBJ2-7, with D maybe TRBD2 (6 bases). The CDR3 sequence: CASSLGLTKLYEQYF. The CDR3 coding sequence is TGTGCCAGCAGCCTCGGACTAACTAAACTCTACGAGCAGTACTTC.